This TCR beta chain emerged from a study of blood T cell repertoires in COVID-19. On the study more broadly: The United States, Italy and Spain supplied acute and convalescent COVID-19 samples. The cDNA or gDNA used as material had been derived from T cells, B-cell-depleted T cells, or PBMCs.

Original handling: Counts of nucleated cells, estimated from reference gene primer amplification, were obtained. TCRdb's table, derived via immunoSEQ multiplex PCR, lists solely in-frame clones and lacks some. V and J calls and clone size follow that table, whereas D and trimming were derived from the DNA. This table holds 150,000 to 190,000 clones, roughly 84% found once. The ends were cut back, 2 bases at V and 7 bases at J, with 15 bases in the middle. The CDR3 covers 14 residues. Germline CDR1 LNHDA, CDR2 SQIVND (reference sequence). The receptor was isolated from a woman aged 45-59 years with acute or convalescent COVID-19. Source material: peripheral blood. This chain connects TRBV19 to TRBJ2-7, with D perhaps TRBD1 (5 bases). CDR3 sequence: CASSIRGGVFEQYF. In DNA, the CDR3 is TGTGCCAGTAGTATAAGGGGCGGTGTTTTTGAGCAGTACTTC.